These 21 T cell receptor beta chains share one sample of origin, sequenced in a study of CD8+CD57+ T cells in acquired aplastic anemia. The template for TCR beta VDJ and CDR3 sequence profiling was genomic DNA. From the reads, TCRdb called clonotypes with MiXCR, one entry per CDR3 protein. Here the sample spans 200,000 to 250,000 distinct CDR3 sequences, over 40% being singletons. An expansion of CD8+CD57+ cells by flow cytometry had been shown in patients chosen for sequencing. Specimen: sorted CD4+, CD8+, or CD8+CD57+ T cells (not recorded which) from PBMCs. Every receptor here comes from a human donor with aplastic anemia.

This clonotype was seen only once. The chain uses TRBV9 and TRBJ1-1, with D possibly matching TRBD1 (6 bases). The CDR3 covers 16 residues. The germline CDR1 and CDR2 sequences are SGDLS and YYNGEE. V was shortened by 4 bases and J by 0 bases, with 16 bases between the two germline ends. DNA of the CDR3: TGTGCCAGCAGCCGTCACAGGGAAGCGATGAACACTGAAGCTTTCTTT. Encoded protein: CASSRHREAMNTEAFF. The full variable domain, its missing parts supplied by reference TRBV9 and TRBJ1-1, is DSGVTQTPKHLITATGQRVTLRCSPRSGDLSVYWYQQSLDQGLQFLIQYYNGEERAKGNILERFSAQQFPDLHSELNLSSLELGDSALYFCASSRHREAMNTEAFFGQGTRLTVV.

Worth noting for this clonotype: A much larger clone differs from this one at a single base, so this may be a read error. The rearrangement joins TRBV5-1 to TRBJ2-7; TRBD1 aligns across 7 bases. The CDR3 is 14 amino acids. After removal of 4 bases from V and 3 bases from J, the junction contained 7 bases not matched to a gene. Germline loops: CDR1 SGHRS, CDR2 YFSETQ. CDR3 sequence reads: CASSRGQRVYEQYF. For the CDR3, the DNA is TGCGCCAGCAGCAGGGGACAGCGAGTCTACGAGCAGTACTTC.

This chain links TRBV20-1 with TRBJ2-7; 7 bases match TRBD1. The junction had 5 bases not matched to a gene; V was cut back by 3 bases and J by 3 bases. Germline assignment: CDR1 DFQATT and CDR2 SNEGSKA (reference sequence). The CDR3 sequence is 13 residues long. CDR3 amino acids: CSASVPGGYEQYF. CDR3 DNA: TGCAGTGCTAGCGTCCCAGGGGGCTACGAGCAGTACTTC.

This sequence joins TRBV29-1 and TRBJ2-2; TRBD2 matches 8 bases. V gave up 4 bases and J gave up 6 bases; unmatched junction bases: 4. The CDR3 consists of 13 residues. Germline V lookup: CDR1 SQVTM, CDR2 ANQGSEA. CDR3 coding DNA: TGCAGCGTTGGGCTAGCGGGCCCCGGGGAGCTGTTTTTT. Translating gives CSVGLAGPGELFF.

In its sample, this clonotype was seen many times. This chain joins TRBV9 and TRBJ1-6; 7 nucleotides align to TRBD1. CDR1 is SGDLS, CDR2 YYNGEE, per germline. This CDR3 region has 17 residues. V was pared by 0 bases and J by 7 bases, with 10 bases of the junction left unmatched. The CDR3 spells CASSVATAGQANSPLHF. CDR3 DNA sequence: TGTGCCAGCAGCGTAGCGACCGCAGGACAGGCGAATTCACCCCTCCACTTT.

This chain uses TRBV12-3 or TRBV12-4 with TRBJ2-3; 10 bases align to TRBD2. The V segment lost 2 bases and the J segment 3 bases; nucleotides outside the gene matches: 5. The CDR3 has 16 amino acids. As DNA, the CDR3 is TGTGCCAGCAGTTTACTAGTAGCGGGGGGTACAGATACGCAGTATTTT. Translating gives CASSLLVAGGTDTQYF.

This clonotype showed up just once. The V and J genes are TRBV5-1 and TRBJ1-1; D is possibly TRBD1 (5 bases). The CDR3 runs 14 residues. Germline V lookup: CDR1 SGHRS, CDR2 YFSETQ. V lost 0 bases and J 4 bases, leaving 10 bases between the germline ends. CDR3 sequence: CASSLDGDGTEAFF. CDR3 DNA sequence: TGCGCCAGCAGCTTGGACGGGGACGGCACTGAAGCTTTCTTT.

The J gene is TRBJ1-6, the V gene TRBV15; D ambiguous. The V end was cut by 4 bases, the J end by 10 bases, with 14 bases between. In germline, CDR1 is LNHNV, CDR2 YYDKDF (reference sequence). The CDR3 covers 14 residues. The CDR3, as DNA: TGTGCCACCAGCATTGGGGTAGTTGACTCACCCCTCCACTTT. Encoded protein: CATSIGVVDSPLHF.

This clonotype has at least ten counts. The chain has TRBV5-6 and TRBJ2-1; D is unclear. CDR1 and CDR2 (germline): SGHDT, YYEEEE. The CDR3 is 13 residues long. V gave up 3 bases and J gave up 8 bases, with 12 bases separating them. CDR3: CASSSLVSHEQFF. The CDR3 region has the DNA TGTGCCAGCAGCTCCCTCGTGTCTCATGAGCAGTTCTTC. The variable domain in full, completed from reference TRBV5-6 and TRBJ2-1, reads DAGVTQSPTHLIKTRGQQVTLRCSPKSGHDTVSWYQQALGQGPQFIFQYYEEEERQRGNFPDRFSGHQFPNYSSELNVNALLLGDSALYLCASSSLVSHEQFFGPGTRLTVL.

This rearrangement joins TRBV5-1 to TRBJ2-2; D is perhaps TRBD1 (5 bases). The J call is in doubt because the DNA end fits TRBJ2-1 better. This CDR3 spans 15 amino acids. Germline V gene sequence: CDR1 SGHRS, CDR2 YFSETQ. This CDR3 reads CASSLALNRYGEQFF. Written as DNA, the CDR3 is TGCGCCAGCAGCTTGGCCTTAAACAGGTACGGGGAGCAGTTCTTC.

Many counts were recorded for this clonotype. CDR3 sequence: CASSPSSGGARVSEQYF. CDR3 nucleotide sequence: TGCGCCAGCAGCCCATCTAGCGGGGGGGCCAGGGTCTCCGAGCAGTACTTC. This chain uses TRBV5-1 with TRBJ2-7; 12 bases line up with TRBD2. Germline values: CDR1 SGHRS, CDR2 YFSETQ. The J segment lost 6 bases and the V segment lost 4 bases, leaving 14 bases of the junction unmatched. This CDR3 has 17 amino acids.

The rearrangement joins TRBV20-1 to TRBJ2-1, with unresolved D. V dropped 5 bases and J dropped 9 bases, with 5 bases sitting between them. The CDR3 extends over 9 amino acids. Germline values: CDR1 DFQATT, CDR2 SNEGSKA (reference sequence). The CDR3 protein is CSAGVEQFF. The CDR3 bases are TGCAGTGCTGGAGTTGAGCAGTTCTTC.

The chain carries TRBV24-1 and TRBJ2-5; D gene unclear. V was shortened by 5 bases and J by 4 bases, with 10 bases between the two germline ends. Germline V gives CDR1 KGHDR, CDR2 SFDVKD. The CDR3 covers 13 residues. The CDR3 region is CATSVSPSETQYF. The CDR3 DNA reads TGTGCCACCAGTGTAAGCCCGTCAGAGACCCAGTACTTC.

This clonotype has a count of ten or more. In DNA form, the CDR3 reads TGTGCCAGTAGGGCCCCCCGGGGAGCGGAGGATACGCAGTATTTT. It yields the protein CASRAPRGAEDTQYF. V gene TRBV19 combines with J gene TRBJ2-3; D is perhaps TRBD2 (5 bases). Trimming removed 6 bases from V and 6 bases from J, with 19 bases in between. This CDR3 has 15 amino acids. Per germline, CDR1 LNHDA and CDR2 SQIVND (reference sequence).

This clonotype appeared a few times. The chain recombines TRBV20-1 with TRBJ2-4; possibly TRBD1 for D (6 bases). CDR1 is DFQATT and CDR2 is SNEGSKA in the germline V gene (reference sequence). Trimming stripped 0 bases from V and 5 bases from J, with 14 bases between. The CDR3 is 15 amino acids. In nucleotides, the CDR3 is TGCAGTGCTAGAGATATTGGCAGGGGTGAAAACATTCAGTACTTC. Translated: CSARDIGRGENIQYF.

Comments on this clonotype: An end of the junction does not agree with germline; a read error may underlie this. The chain combines TRBV20-1 with TRBJ2-7; perhaps D is TRBD1 or TRBD2 (7 bases each). The CDR3 runs to 14 residues. Germline values: CDR1 DFQATT, CDR2 SNEGSKA (reference sequence). CDR3 amino acids: CSAQGGGSSYEQHF. The CDR3 DNA reads as TGCAGTGCTCAGGGGGGAGGGAGCTCCTACGAGCAGCACTTC.

The V and J genes are TRBV15 and TRBJ2-1, with 8 bases that match TRBD2. The CDR3 is 15 residues long. V shed 3 bases, J shed 6 bases, and the junction held 7 bases outside the gene matches. CDR1 and CDR2 from the germline V gene are LNHNV and YYDKDF (reference sequence). The DNA of the CDR3 is TGTGCCACCAGCAGCTTAGCGGGGATGGCCAATGAGCAGTTCTTC. As protein: CATSSLAGMANEQFF.

This chain joins TRBV29-1 and TRBJ2-3, with 7 positions matching TRBD1. Germline CDR1 SQVTM, CDR2 ANQGSEA. The CDR3 is made up of 15 amino acids. J gave up 3 bases and V 7 bases, and 13 bases lay outside the gene matches. The CDR3: CSARQGLHRTDTQYF. As DNA, the CDR3 is TGCAGCGCCAGACAGGGCCTTCATAGGACAGATACGCAGTATTTT.

V usage is TRBV2 and J usage is TRBJ2-7; D unclear. The CDR3 sequence is 12 residues long. Germline V lookup: CDR1 SNHLY, CDR2 FYNNEI. The V gene lost 4 bases and the J gene lost 4 bases, with 8 bases spanning the gap. The CDR3 DNA reads TGTGCCAGCAGTGGAGTAATGTACGAGCAGTACTTC. Its translation is CASSGVMYEQYF. The entire variable domain, with the rest obtained from reference TRBV2 and TRBJ2-7, is as follows: EPEVTQTPSHQVTQMGQEVILRCVPISNHLYFYWYRQILGQKVEFLVSFYNNEISEKSEIFDDQFSVERPDGSNFTLKIRSTKLEDSAMYFCASSGVMYEQYFGPGTRLTVT.

This chain links TRBV7-9 with TRBJ1-6; 10 bases match TRBD1. CDR1 SEHNR and CDR2 FQNEAQ come from the germline V gene (reference sequence). This CDR3 is built from 14 residues. After removal of 5 bases from V and 10 bases from J, the junction contained 5 bases not matched to a gene. The DNA of the CDR3 is TGTGCCAGCAGCATTGAGGGACAGGGGTCACCCCTCCACTTT. Encoded protein: CASSIEGQGSPLHF.

This clonotype was found many times. This chain links TRBV19 with TRBJ1-4, with unresolved D. Deletions cut 9 bases from V and 8 bases from J, with 28 bases between. CDR1 and CDR2 from the germline V gene are LNHDA and SQIVND (reference sequence). The CDR3 runs to 17 residues. CDR3 in amino acids: CASSFGGQALFGEKLFF. The CDR3 DNA is TGTGCCAGCTCCTTCGGTGGGCAGGCCCTATTCGGGGAAAAACTGTTTTTT.